Below are 22 T cell receptor beta chains sequenced from a single sample in a study of post-analysis software for immune sequencing data. Their antigens remain unidentified. The library was made from cDNA and included unique molecular identifiers. TCRdb itself ran the PCR reads through MiXCR, one entry per CDR3 protein. The table includes hundreds of thousands of distinct CDR3 sequences, about 60% detected once. Study conclusions and caveats: Five TRBV segments, TRBV5-6, TRBV5-1 and TRBV20-1 among them, were found more frequent in patients than controls.

Sequencing input: blood. The source of these receptors is a girl aged 2-10 years with multiple sclerosis.

V and J are TRBV6-1 and TRBJ1-1; TRBD1 is a possible D gene (5 bases). CDR1 is MNHNS, CDR2 SASEGT, per germline. V was clipped by 6 bases and J by 0 bases, with 20 bases between them. The CDR3 is 17 residues long. Here the CDR3 reads CASRLIRARGLNTEAFF. The CDR3 DNA reads as TGTGCCAGCAGGCTCATACGGGCGAGGGGCCTGAACACTGAAGCTTTCTTT.

V and J are TRBV27 and TRBJ2-1; D possibly corresponds to TRBD2 (5 bases). Trimming stripped 8 bases from V and 2 bases from J, with 13 bases between. CDR1 and CDR2 from the germline V gene are MNHEY and SMNVEV (reference sequence). This CDR3 region has 14 residues. CDR3: CASAAGTTYNEQFF. The CDR3 coding sequence is TGTGCCAGCGCGGCGGGTACAACCTACAATGAGCAGTTCTTC.

This clonotype was observed a handful of times. The J gene is TRBJ2-3, the V gene TRBV4-1; D may match TRBD1 or TRBD2 (5 bases each). CDR3 length equals 17 residues. CDR1 MGHRA and CDR2 YSYEKL come from the germline V gene. Between the trimmed V and J ends, which lost 5 bases and 2 bases, there was a span of 20 bases. In DNA form, the CDR3 reads TGCGCCAGCAGCGGCGGGCCGGCAGGGAGATACACAGATACGCAGTATTTT. Translating gives CASSGGPAGRYTDTQYF.

For the CDR3, the DNA is TGCGCCAGCAGCCACCTGAGCGGGGGGGCCTCAAATGAGCAGTTCTTC. This sequence encodes CASSHLSGGASNEQFF. J is TRBJ2-1 and V is TRBV4-3; 10 positions agree with TRBD2. The germline V gene has CDR1 LGHNA and CDR2 YSLEER. The length of the CDR3 is 16 residues. J was trimmed by 7 bases and V by 3 bases; bases with no gene match: 9.

This clonotype was detected a few times. The rearrangement joins TRBV6-6 to TRBJ2-1; no clear D. V gave up 2 bases and J gave up 9 bases, with 8 bases separating them. There are 12 residues in the CDR3. Germline CDR1 reads MNHNY; CDR2 reads SVGAGI (reference sequence). The CDR3: CASSYPFVEQFF. The DNA for the CDR3 is TGTGCCAGCAGTTACCCGTTTGTTGAGCAGTTCTTC.

The CDR3 region has the DNA TGCAGTGCTGCCGAGGGGGCGCCCATGCGGAGAAAACTGTTTTTT. It specifies CSAAEGAPMRRKLFF. The chain recombines TRBV20-1 with TRBJ1-4, with TRBD1 identical over 7 bases. This CDR3 contains 15 residues. Trimming at V came to 5 bases and at J to 10 bases, leaving 16 bases not matched to a gene. Germline V gives CDR1 DFQATT, CDR2 SNEGSKA (reference sequence).

The chain uses TRBV7-2 and TRBJ2-3; the D gene could be TRBD1 or TRBD2 (6 bases each). The germline V gene has CDR1 SGHTA and CDR2 FQGNSA. Trimming stripped 6 bases from V and 0 bases from J, with 19 bases between. CDR3 length: 17 residues. CDR3 protein: CASSLGLGGGSTDTQYF. CDR3 in DNA: TGTGCCAGCAGTCTGGGGCTCGGGGGCGGGAGCACAGATACGCAGTATTTT. Variable domain in full (rest from reference TRBV7-2 and TRBJ2-3): GAGVSQSPSNKVTEKGKDVELRCDPISGHTALYWYRQSLGQGLEFLIYFQGNSAPDKSGLPSDRFSAERTGGSVSTLTIQRTQQEDSAVYLCASSLGLGGGSTDTQYFGPGTRLTVL.

This chain links TRBV5-1 with TRBJ2-3; no definite D call. This CDR3 contains 15 residues. Germline values: CDR1 SGHRS, CDR2 YFSETQ. Trimming shortened V by 0 bases and J by 2 bases, and 10 bases separated the two germline ends. The CDR3 DNA reads as TGCGCCAGCAGCTTGGCCGACGGGTTCACAGATACGCAGTATTTT. Its translation is CASSLADGFTDTQYF.

The chain has TRBV12-3 or TRBV12-4 and TRBJ2-3; 10 bases agree with TRBD1. V shed 5 bases, J shed 10 bases, and the junction held 3 bases outside the gene matches. The length of the CDR3 is 12 residues. CDR3 protein: CASSPGQGAQYF. The CDR3 DNA sequence: TGTGCCAGCAGTCCAGGACAGGGGGCGCAGTATTTT.

J is TRBJ1-2 and V is TRBV4-3; 11 bases fit TRBD1. The CDR3 spans 15 residues. The germline CDR1 and CDR2 sequences are LGHNA and YSLEER. V was pared by 3 bases and J by 8 bases, with 8 bases of the junction left unmatched. The CDR3 nucleotides are TGCGCCAGCAGCCATGGGACAGGGGGTGTGGACGGCTACACCTTC. Its translation: CASSHGTGGVDGYTF.

V and J are TRBV4-3 and TRBJ2-5; 12 bases agree with TRBD1. The CDR3 is 17 amino acids. The ends lost 1 base at V and 4 bases at J; junction bases unmatched: 7. CDR1 LGHNA and CDR2 YSLEER come from the germline V gene. Written as DNA, the CDR3 is TGCGCCAGCAGCCAAGTAGGGGGACAGGGGGCATCAGAGACCCAGTACTTC. Amino acids: CASSQVGGQGASETQYF.

This sequence joins TRBV6-5 and TRBJ1-6; D remains unclear. V was pared by 0 bases and J by 0 bases, with 12 bases between. The germline CDR1 and CDR2 sequences are MNHEY and SVGAGI. This CDR3 spans 18 amino acids. CDR3 in DNA: TGTGCCAGCAGTTACTCGAACCCCGGAAGCTCCTATAATTCACCCCTCCACTTT. Translated: CASSYSNPGSSYNSPLHF.

This chain connects TRBV29-1 to TRBJ1-2; D gene unclear. V shed 0 bases and J shed 4 bases, with 12 bases lying between them. The CDR3 consists of 14 residues. Germline-derived CDR1 and CDR2 are SQVTM and ANQGSEA. The chain's CDR3 is CSVEDLPRFYGYTF. The CDR3, as DNA: TGCAGCGTTGAAGATCTTCCCAGGTTCTATGGCTACACCTTC.

CDR3 in DNA: TGTGCCAGCACCAGGGACTTAGATTACGAGCAGTACTTC. This codes for CASTRDLDYEQYF. V gene TRBV6-1 combines with J gene TRBJ2-7; perhaps TRBD2 as D (6 bases). The CDR3 covers 13 residues. Germline CDR1 is MNHNS and CDR2 is SASEGT. Trimming removed 7 bases from V and 4 bases from J, with 14 bases in between.

The gene calls are TRBV4-3 and TRBJ2-1, with D perhaps TRBD2 (5 bases). Trimming stripped 4 bases from V and 10 bases from J, with 20 bases between. The germline gives CDR1 LGHNA, CDR2 YSLEER. This CDR3 comprises 15 residues. Written as DNA, the CDR3 is TGCGCCAGCAGCCTAGCCCGTAGTGCGGGCGGAGAGCAGTTCTTC. Protein sequence: CASSLARSAGGEQFF.

The J gene is TRBJ2-3, the V gene TRBV5-6; D gene unclear. V gave up 7 bases and J gave up 5 bases, with 11 bases separating them. Germline V gene lookup returns CDR1 SGHDT and CDR2 YYEEEE. The CDR3 has 12 residues. DNA of the CDR3: TGTGCCAGCGCCGGGCCGGGAGATACGCAGTATTTT. Its translation: CASAGPGDTQYF.

The V gene is TRBV29-1, the J gene TRBJ1-1; no clear D gene. V lost 7 bases and J lost 0, with 12 bases in between. Germline V gene sequence: CDR1 SQVTM, CDR2 ANQGSEA. The CDR3 is made up of 13 amino acids. The CDR3 loop is CSGFHTLNTEAFF. CDR3 DNA: TGCAGCGGCTTCCACACCTTGAACACTGAAGCTTTCTTT.

This clonotype occurred a few times. The CDR3 bases are TGTGCCAGCAGCTTGGCCACGGCGGTCGTAGGGGTCACAGATACGCAGTATTTT. Translation: CASSLATAVVGVTDTQYF. This sequence joins TRBV5-6 and TRBJ2-3; TRBD1 might be the D (5 bases). V was cut by 0 bases and J by 2 bases, with 19 bases left in between. Germline V CDR1 and CDR2: SGHDT, YYEEEE. The length of the CDR3 is 18 residues. The full variable domain, with the rest looked up from reference TRBV5-6 and TRBJ2-3, is DAGVTQSPTHLIKTRGQQVTLRCSPKSGHDTVSWYQQALGQGPQFIFQYYEEEERQRGNFPDRFSGHQFPNYSSELNVNALLLGDSALYLCASSLATAVVGVTDTQYFGPGTRLTVL.

As for this clonotype: The junction departs from the called germline gene at one end, perhaps through a read error. V usage is TRBV20-1 and J usage is TRBJ2-1, with 9 nucleotides matching TRBD1. This CDR3 has 14 amino acids. Germline CDR1 reads DFQATT; CDR2 reads SNEGSKA (reference sequence). CDR3 nucleotide sequence: TGCAGTGCGCTGACAGGGGGTTCCTACAATGAGCGGTTCTTC. Translating it yields CSALTGGSYNERFF.

The chain carries TRBV20-1 and TRBJ2-3, with TRBD2 identical over 12 bases. The CDR3 is made up of 14 amino acids. With 5 bases clipped from V and 7 bases from J, the junction kept 7 bases outside the gene matches. The germline V gene encodes CDR1 DFQATT and CDR2 SNEGSKA (reference sequence). The CDR3 loop reads CSAPLAGGPHTQYF. The CDR3 DNA is TGCAGTGCTCCCCTAGCGGGAGGGCCCCATACGCAGTATTTT.

This clonotype occurred a few times. The chain couples TRBV29-1 to TRBJ1-2; possible D gene TRBD1, 6 bases. V was shortened by 3 bases and J by 6 bases, with 11 bases between the two germline ends. Germline CDR1 SQVTM, CDR2 ANQGSEA. The CDR3 has 12 amino acids. The CDR3 is CSVEGAIDGYTF. The CDR3 DNA reads as TGCAGCGTTGAGGGGGCCATAGATGGCTACACCTTC.

CDR3 protein: CASSWARDNQPQHF. CDR3 in DNA: TGTGCCAGCAGCTGGGCCAGGGACAATCAGCCCCAGCATTTT. The V and J genes are TRBV5-5 and TRBJ1-5; tentatively, D is TRBD1 (5 bases). CDR3 size: 14 residues. Trimming cost V 3 bases and J 3 bases, with 10 bases left between them. Per the germline V gene, CDR1 is SGHKS and CDR2 is YYEKEE (reference sequence). The full variable domain, its missing parts supplied by reference TRBV5-5 and TRBJ1-5, is DAGVTQSPTHLIKTRGQQVTLRCSPISGHKSVSWYQQVLGQGPQFIFQYYEKEERGRGNFPDRFSARQFPNYSSELNVNALLLGDSALYLCASSWARDNQPQHFGDGTRLSIL.